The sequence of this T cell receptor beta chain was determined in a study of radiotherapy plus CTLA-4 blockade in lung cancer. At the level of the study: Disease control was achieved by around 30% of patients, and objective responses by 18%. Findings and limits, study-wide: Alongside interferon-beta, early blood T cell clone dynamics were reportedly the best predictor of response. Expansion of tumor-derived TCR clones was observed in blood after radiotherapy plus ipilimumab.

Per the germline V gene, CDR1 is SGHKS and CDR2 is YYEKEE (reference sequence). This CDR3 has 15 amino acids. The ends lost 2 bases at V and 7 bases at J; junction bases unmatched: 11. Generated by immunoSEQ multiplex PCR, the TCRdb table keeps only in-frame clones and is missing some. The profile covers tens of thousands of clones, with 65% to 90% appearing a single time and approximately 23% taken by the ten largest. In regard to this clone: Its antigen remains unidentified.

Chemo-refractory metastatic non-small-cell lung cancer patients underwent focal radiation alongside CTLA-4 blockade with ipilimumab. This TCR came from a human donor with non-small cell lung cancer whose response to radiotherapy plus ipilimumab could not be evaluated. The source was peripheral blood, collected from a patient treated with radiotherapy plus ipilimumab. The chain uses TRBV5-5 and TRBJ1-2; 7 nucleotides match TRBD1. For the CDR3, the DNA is TGTGCCAGCAGCTTTCTGGACGACAGGGCTGGTGGCTACACCTTC. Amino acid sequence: CASSFLDDRAGGYTF.